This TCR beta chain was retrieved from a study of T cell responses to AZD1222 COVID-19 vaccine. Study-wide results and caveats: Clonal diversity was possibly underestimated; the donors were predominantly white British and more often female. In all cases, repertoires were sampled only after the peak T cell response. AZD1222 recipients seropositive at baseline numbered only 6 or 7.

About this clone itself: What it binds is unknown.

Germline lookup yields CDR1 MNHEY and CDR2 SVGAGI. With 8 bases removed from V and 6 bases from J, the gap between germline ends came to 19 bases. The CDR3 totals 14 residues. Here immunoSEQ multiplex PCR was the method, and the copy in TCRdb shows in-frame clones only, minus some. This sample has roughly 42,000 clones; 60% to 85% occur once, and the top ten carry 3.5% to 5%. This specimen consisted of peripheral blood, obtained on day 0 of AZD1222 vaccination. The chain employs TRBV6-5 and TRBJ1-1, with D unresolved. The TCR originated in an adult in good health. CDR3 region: CASPRGAIGPEAFF. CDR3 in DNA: TGTGCCAGCCCGAGAGGAGCCATAGGCCCTGAAGCTTTCTTT.